This TCR beta chain was profiled in a study of cytomegalovirus exposure and HLA in healthy donors. Profiled with immunoSEQ multiplex PCR; TCRdb holds only in-frame clones, not every one. This table holds 130,000 to 150,000 clones, more than 85% found once. Germline-derived CDR1 and CDR2 are SGHVS and FQNEAQ. The J segment lost 6 bases and the V segment lost 5 bases, leaving 5 bases of the junction unmatched. This CDR3 region has 15 residues. This chain joins TRBV7-8 and TRBJ2-1; 12 positions match TRBD1. Sequences were obtained from PBMCs. The sequence came from a man younger than 30 in good health and CMV-seronegative. CDR3 sequence reads: CASSPPGQGANEQFF. The CDR3 bases are TGTGCCAGCAGCCCGCCGGGACAGGGGGCCAATGAGCAGTTCTTC.